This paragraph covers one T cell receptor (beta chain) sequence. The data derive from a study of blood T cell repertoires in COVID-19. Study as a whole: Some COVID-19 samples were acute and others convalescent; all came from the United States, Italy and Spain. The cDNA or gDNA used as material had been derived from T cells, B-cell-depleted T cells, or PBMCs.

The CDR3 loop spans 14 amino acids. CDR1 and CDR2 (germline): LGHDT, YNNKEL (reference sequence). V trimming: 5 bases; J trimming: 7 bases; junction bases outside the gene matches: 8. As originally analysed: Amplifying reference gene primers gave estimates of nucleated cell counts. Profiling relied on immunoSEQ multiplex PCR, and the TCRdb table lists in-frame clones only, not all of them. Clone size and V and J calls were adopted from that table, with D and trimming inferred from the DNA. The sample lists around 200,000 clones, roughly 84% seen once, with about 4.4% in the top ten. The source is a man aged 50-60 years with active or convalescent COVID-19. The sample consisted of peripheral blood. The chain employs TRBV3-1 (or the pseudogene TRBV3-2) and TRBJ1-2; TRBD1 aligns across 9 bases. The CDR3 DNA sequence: TGTGCCAGCAGCAAACAGGGGGCACAGGTTGGCTACACCTTC. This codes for CASSKQGAQVGYTF.